The 2 T cell receptor beta chains listed next were all sequenced from one sample in a study of blood T cell repertoires in COVID-19. The protocol was immunoSEQ multiplex PCR, while the TCRdb copy is restricted to in-frame clones and leaves out a portion. The table lists about 190,000 clones, more than 70% of them singletons, with 6% in the top ten. The sample consisted of peripheral blood. The origin of the receptors is a man aged 35 to 55 with active or convalescent COVID-19.

The V call is TRBV29-1, the J call TRBJ2-3, with a possible D match to TRBD2 (7 bases). The germline gives CDR1 SQVTM, CDR2 ANQGSEA. Deletions cut 8 bases from V and 6 bases from J, with 21 bases between. This CDR3 spans 14 amino acids. The CDR3 protein is CSSPGEGGTDTQYF. DNA for the CDR3: TGCAGCTCCCCGGGGGAGGGGGGAACGGATACGCAGTATTTT.

The CDR3 loop reads CASSIGGGANYGYTF. CDR3 coding DNA: TGTGCCAGTAGTATAGGCGGGGGAGCTAACTATGGCTACACCTTC. V is TRBV19 and J is TRBJ1-2, with D possibly TRBD1 on 5 matching bases. CDR3 size: 15 residues. V gave up 1 base and J gave up 0 bases, with 9 bases separating them. CDR1 is LNHDA and CDR2 is SQIVND in the germline V gene (reference sequence). Based on the CDR3 plus reference TRBV19 and TRBJ1-2, the full variable domain is DGGITQSPKYLFRKEGQNVTLSCEQNLNHDAMYWYRQDPGQGLRLIYYSQIVNDFQKGDIAEGYSVSREKKESFPLTVTSAQKNPTAFYLCASSIGGGANYGYTFGSGTRLTVV.